These 23 T cell receptor beta chains were sequenced from one sample in a study of regulatory and conventional T cells in RAG deficiency. Generated by immunoSEQ multiplex PCR, the TCRdb table keeps only in-frame clones and is missing some. This table has around 29,000 clones, 75% to 95% appearing once. Regulatory T cells were sorted from blood as CD4+ CD25-high CD127-low cells. The same data also went into a second study, on regulatory T cells. From that report: Primers: 52 TRBV forward and 13 TRBJ reverse.

Sample: Tregs sorted from blood. The receptors here all came from a human donor in good health.

The rearrangement uses TRBV19 and TRBJ1-2; D is perhaps TRBD1 (5 bases). The CDR3 runs to 13 residues. V gave up 9 bases and J gave up 8 bases, with 19 bases separating them. Germline lookup yields CDR1 LNHDA and CDR2 SQIVND (reference sequence). The CDR3 region has the DNA TGTGCCAGCCGCCCGGGACTCCTACTGGGCTACACCTTC. Translated, it gives CASRPGLLLGYTF.

The CDR3 reads CASSYSAGTANYGYTF. CDR3 nucleotide sequence: TGTGCCAGCAGTTACTCGGCAGGAACTGCTAACTATGGCTACACCTTC. This chain links TRBV6-5 with TRBJ1-2; no definite D call. The CDR3 spans 16 residues. Trimming left V 0 bases short and J 0 bases short, with 11 bases between. Per the germline V gene, CDR1 is MNHEY and CDR2 is SVGAGI.

This rearrangement joins TRBV2 to TRBJ2-5; D unresolved. Looked up from germline, CDR1 is SNHLY and CDR2 is FYNNEI. The CDR3 has 12 amino acids. Trimming removed 4 bases from V and 4 bases from J, with 7 bases in between. The CDR3 DNA sequence: TGTGCCAGCAGTGCTGGAACAGAGACCCAGTACTTC. Protein product: CASSAGTETQYF.

This chain joins TRBV30 and TRBJ2-5; D remains unclear. The CDR3 is 15 amino acids. V shed 1 base and J shed 4 bases, with 16 bases lying between them. The germline V gene has CDR1 GTSNPN and CDR2 SVGIG (reference sequence). CDR3 amino acids: CAWSGLTDTRETQYF. CDR3 nucleotide sequence: TGTGCCTGGAGTGGCTTAACTGATACCAGAGAGACCCAGTACTTC.

The chain joins TRBV10-2 to TRBJ2-3; TRBD1 aligns across 10 bases. Trimming at V came to 6 bases and at J to 5 bases, leaving 5 bases not matched to a gene. The CDR3 sequence is 14 residues long. CDR1 and CDR2 from the germline V gene are WSHSY and SAAADI. The CDR3 DNA sequence: TGCGCCAGCAGCTTGACAGGGGGCGGAGATACGCAGTATTTT. Its protein is CASSLTGGGDTQYF.

The genes are TRBV7-8 and TRBJ1-1, with D maybe TRBD1 (5 bases). V lost 5 bases and J 11 bases, leaving 15 bases between the germline ends. CDR1 SGHVS and CDR2 FQNEAQ come from the germline V gene. This CDR3 has 12 residues. CDR3 loop: CASSRGGVMAFF. CDR3 DNA sequence: TGTGCCAGCAGCCGGGGGGGGGTGATGGCTTTCTTT.

The chain employs TRBV7-3 and TRBJ2-3; TRBD2 agrees at 8 bases. Germline assignment: CDR1 SGHTA and CDR2 FQGTGA. The CDR3 totals 16 residues. V shed 1 base and J 0 bases; nucleotides not matched to a gene: 3. The CDR3 region has the DNA TGTGCCAGCAGCTTAATGGCGGGGGGAAGCACAGATACGCAGTATTTT. Protein: CASSLMAGGSTDTQYF.

This rearrangement joins TRBV30 to TRBJ2-3, with a possible D match to TRBD2 (6 bases). Trimming shortened V by 2 bases and J by 9 bases, and 18 bases separated the two germline ends. The CDR3 length is 14 residues. Germline CDR1 reads GTSNPN; CDR2 reads SVGIG (reference sequence). This chain's CDR3 is CAWSIGGDAGTQYF. The CDR3 nucleotides are TGTGCCTGGAGTATAGGCGGGGACGCGGGGACGCAGTATTTT.

This chain links TRBV15 with TRBJ1-2, with unresolved D. The CDR3 has 14 amino acids. Germline loops: CDR1 LNHNV, CDR2 YYDKDF (reference sequence). The germline V and J ends were trimmed by 0 bases and 7 bases, with 12 bases remaining between them. The chain's CDR3 is CATSRDRELRGYTF. CDR3 bases: TGTGCCACCAGCAGAGATCGAGAGTTGCGTGGCTACACCTTC.

The table lists this clone with a count of one. The chain combines TRBV2 with TRBJ1-1, with no clear D. Trimming took off 7 bases at V and 1 base at J, with 10 bases between the two ends. The CDR3 is 13 amino acids. Germline V lookup: CDR1 SNHLY, CDR2 FYNNEI. The CDR3 DNA reads TGTGCCAGCATGAAGGTTGCGAACACTGAAGCTTTCTTT. Translated, it gives CASMKVANTEAFF.

The V and J genes are TRBV2 and TRBJ2-5; TRBD2 aligns across 7 bases. The germline gives CDR1 SNHLY, CDR2 FYNNEI. The CDR3 has 14 residues. The junction had 6 bases not matched to a gene; V was cut back by 7 bases and J by 1 base. Here the CDR3 reads CASKSGEGQETQYF. In DNA, the CDR3 is TGTGCCAGCAAGTCGGGGGAGGGCCAAGAGACCCAGTACTTC.

The J gene is TRBJ1-1, the V gene TRBV11-2, with D unresolved. Trimming shortened V by 4 bases and J by 3 bases, and 9 bases separated the two germline ends. Germline CDR1 reads SGHAT; CDR2 reads FQNNGV. The CDR3 is 13 amino acids. Here the CDR3 reads CASSWAAYTEAFF. CDR3 DNA: TGTGCCAGCAGCTGGGCTGCGTACACTGAAGCTTTCTTT.

This clone came up once. The chain links TRBV5-1 to TRBJ2-3; D may be TRBD2 (7 bases). The germline CDR1 and CDR2 sequences are SGHRS and YFSETQ. The CDR3 runs to 16 residues. Trimming removed 2 bases from V and 0 bases from J, with 13 bases in between. The CDR3 reads CASSFGGGHSTDTQYF. CDR3 sequence (DNA): TGCGCCAGCAGCTTTGGCGGGGGCCATAGCACAGATACGCAGTATTTT.

The V and J genes are TRBV18 and TRBJ2-7; a possible D gene is TRBD2 (6 bases). This CDR3 contains 15 residues. Germline CDR1 KGHSH, CDR2 LQKENI. Between the trimmed V and J ends, which lost 2 bases and 2 bases, there was a span of 13 bases. The CDR3 reads CASSPTASATYEQYF. The CDR3 DNA reads TGTGCCAGCTCACCAACAGCTAGCGCGACCTACGAGCAGTACTTC.

This sequence joins TRBV4-2 and TRBJ1-1; D unresolved. With 4 bases removed from V and 7 bases from J, the gap between germline ends came to 13 bases. This CDR3 is 13 amino acids long. Germline-derived CDR1 and CDR2 are LGHNA and YNFKEQ. CDR3 sequence (DNA): TGTGCCAGCAGCCTTTCAGGTCGGGGTGAAGCTTTCTTT. Protein product: CASSLSGRGEAFF.

This chain joins TRBV14 and TRBJ2-7, with D perhaps matching TRBD1 (6 bases). Germline loops: CDR1 SGHDN, CDR2 FVKESK. V lost 6 bases and J lost 4, with 19 bases in between. CDR3 length: 15 residues. The DNA of the CDR3 is TGTGCCAGCAGTTCCGGTTCGTGGGACAAGTACGAGCAGTACTTC. Protein product: CASSSGSWDKYEQYF.

The chain has TRBV6-1 and TRBJ1-1; D not resolved. The CDR3 runs 13 residues. Germline V gene lookup returns CDR1 MNHNS and CDR2 SASEGT. V was trimmed by 3 bases and J by 3 bases, leaving 8 bases between them. This CDR3 reads CASSEGWDTEAFF. The DNA of the CDR3 is TGTGCCAGCAGTGAGGGGTGGGACACTGAAGCTTTCTTT.

J is TRBJ1-2 and V is TRBV19, with 12 bases identical to TRBD1. V dropped 7 bases and J dropped 6; count of bases not matched to a gene: 15. This CDR3 has 17 residues. Germline V gene data show CDR1 as LNHDA and CDR2 as SQIVND (reference sequence). CDR3 sequence: CASTPRDRGRQENGYTF. The CDR3 DNA sequence: TGTGCCAGTACTCCCCGGGACAGGGGGCGCCAGGAAAATGGCTACACCTTC.

V and J are TRBV7-2 and TRBJ2-3; no clear D gene. The CDR3 loop spans 13 amino acids. Trimming shortened V by 6 bases and J by 7 bases, and 14 bases separated the two germline ends. Per germline, CDR1 SGHTA and CDR2 FQGNSA. CDR3 in amino acids: CASRWDPRYTQYF. The CDR3 DNA reads as TGTGCCAGCAGGTGGGATCCCCGCTATACGCAGTATTTT.

The V call is TRBV27, the J call TRBJ1-2, with D unresolved. The CDR3 runs to 16 residues. The germline CDR1 and CDR2 sequences are MNHEY and SMNVEV (reference sequence). Trimming pared 5 bases from V and 0 bases from J, leaving 16 bases between. CDR3 sequence (DNA): TGTGCCAGCAGTCTGAAACCGACCAATACTAACTATGGCTACACCTTC. Its translation is CASSLKPTNTNYGYTF.

The CDR3 nucleotides are TGTGCCATTAGGACCTTTAACAATGAGCAGTTCTTC. It yields the protein CAIRTFNNEQFF. The V gene is TRBV19, the J gene TRBJ2-1, with D unclear. Trimming removed 10 bases at V and 5 bases at J, with 12 bases between. Germline-derived CDR1 and CDR2 are LNHDA and SQIVND (reference sequence). The CDR3 length is 12 residues.

With respect to this clone: Sequence at one end of the junction differs from germline and may be a read error. The gene calls are TRBV6-1 and TRBJ2-7, with unresolved D. The germline CDR1 and CDR2 sequences are MNHNS and SASEGT. There are 9 residues in the CDR3. CDR3 nucleotide sequence: TGTGCCAGCAGTTACCCCCGAAACTTC. It codes for CASSYPRNF.

The CDR3 region has the DNA TGTGCCAGCTCACTCTCCGGGAACACTGAAGCTTTCTTT. Its translation: CASSLSGNTEAFF. This chain uses TRBV18 with TRBJ1-1, with unresolved D. Trimming stripped 4 bases from V and 1 base from J, with 7 bases between. CDR3 length: 13 amino acids. CDR1 and CDR2 (germline): KGHSH, LQKENI. Combining the CDR3 with reference TRBV18 and TRBJ1-1 gives the whole variable domain NAGVMQNPRHLVRRRGQEARLRCSPMKGHSHVYWYRQLPEEGLKFMVYLQKENIIDESGMPKERFSAEFPKEGPSILRIQQVVRGDSAAYFCASSLSGNTEAFFGQGTRLTVV.